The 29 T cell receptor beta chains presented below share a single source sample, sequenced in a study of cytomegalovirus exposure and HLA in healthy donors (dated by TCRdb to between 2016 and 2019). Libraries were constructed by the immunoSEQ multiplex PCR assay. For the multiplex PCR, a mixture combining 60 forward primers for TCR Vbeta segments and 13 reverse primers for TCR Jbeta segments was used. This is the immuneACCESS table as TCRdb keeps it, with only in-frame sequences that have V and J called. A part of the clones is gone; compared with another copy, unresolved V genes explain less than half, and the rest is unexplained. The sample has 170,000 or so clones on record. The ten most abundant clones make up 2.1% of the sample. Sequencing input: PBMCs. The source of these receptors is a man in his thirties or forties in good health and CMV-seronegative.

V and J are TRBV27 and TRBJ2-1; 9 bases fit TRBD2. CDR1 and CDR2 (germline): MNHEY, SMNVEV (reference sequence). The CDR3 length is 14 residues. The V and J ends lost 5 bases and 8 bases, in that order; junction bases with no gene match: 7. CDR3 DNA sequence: TGTGCCAGCAGTACCGGGACTAGCATTCATGAGCAGTTCTTC. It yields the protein CASSTGTSIHEQFF.

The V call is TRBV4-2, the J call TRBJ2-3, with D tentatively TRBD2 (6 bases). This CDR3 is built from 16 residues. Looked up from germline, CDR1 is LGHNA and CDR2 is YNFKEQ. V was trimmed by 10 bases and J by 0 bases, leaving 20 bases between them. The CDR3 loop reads CATSRGPSASTDTQYF. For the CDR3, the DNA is TGTGCCACCTCGAGGGGTCCTAGCGCTAGCACAGATACGCAGTATTTT.

CDR3 in DNA: TGTGCCAGCAGCTTCCCCGGCAGGGTAGTTGGCTACACCTTC. Protein sequence: CASSFPGRVVGYTF. The chain employs TRBV5-6 and TRBJ1-2; tentatively, D is TRBD1 (5 bases). Germline CDR1 and CDR2: SGHDT and YYEEEE. V shed 2 bases and J shed 7 bases, with 15 bases lying between them. The CDR3 covers 14 residues.

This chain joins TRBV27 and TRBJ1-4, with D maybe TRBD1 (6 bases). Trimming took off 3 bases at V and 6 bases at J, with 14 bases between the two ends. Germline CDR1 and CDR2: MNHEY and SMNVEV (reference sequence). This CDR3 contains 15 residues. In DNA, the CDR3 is TGTGCCAGCAGTTTCCTGGGACAATTCGATGAAAAACTGTTTTTT. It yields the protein CASSFLGQFDEKLFF.

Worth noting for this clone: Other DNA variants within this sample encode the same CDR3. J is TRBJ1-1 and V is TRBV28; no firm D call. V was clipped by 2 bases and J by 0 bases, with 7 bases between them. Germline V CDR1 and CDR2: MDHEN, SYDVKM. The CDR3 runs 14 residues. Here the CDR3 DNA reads TGTGCCAGCAGTTTAACAGTCATGAACACTGAAGCTTTCTTT. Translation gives CASSLTVMNTEAFF. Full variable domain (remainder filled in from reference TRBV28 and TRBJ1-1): DVKVTQSSRYLVKRTGEKVFLECVQDMDHENMFWYRQDPGLGLRLIYFSYDVKMKEKGDIPEGYSVSREKKERFSLILESASTNQTSMYLCASSLTVMNTEAFFGQGTRLTVV.

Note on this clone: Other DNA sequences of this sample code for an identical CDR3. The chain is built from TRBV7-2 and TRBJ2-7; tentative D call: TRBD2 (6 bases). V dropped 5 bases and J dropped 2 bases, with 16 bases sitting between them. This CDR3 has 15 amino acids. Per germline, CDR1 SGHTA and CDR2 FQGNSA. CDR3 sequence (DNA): TGTGCCAGCAGCCAAAGTCCCCCGGGAGCCTACGAGCAGTACTTC. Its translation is CASSQSPPGAYEQYF.

The CDR3 DNA is TGTGCCAGCAGTACCACAAACGGGTGGAGGGCCCCAGAGACCCAGTACTTC. This sequence encodes CASSTTNGWRAPETQYF. This chain uses TRBV27 with TRBJ2-5, with D maybe TRBD2 (6 bases). V was clipped by 5 bases and J by 4 bases, with 23 bases between them. The CDR3 consists of 17 residues. Germline lookup yields CDR1 MNHEY and CDR2 SMNVEV (reference sequence).

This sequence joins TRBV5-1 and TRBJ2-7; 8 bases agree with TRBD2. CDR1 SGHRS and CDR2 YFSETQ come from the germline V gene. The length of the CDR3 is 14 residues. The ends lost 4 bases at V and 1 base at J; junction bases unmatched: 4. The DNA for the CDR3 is TGCGCCAGCAGCCCGGGACTAGTATCCTACGAGCAGTACTTC. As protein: CASSPGLVSYEQYF. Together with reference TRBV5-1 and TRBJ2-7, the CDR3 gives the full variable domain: KAGVTQTPRYLIKTRGQQVTLSCSPISGHRSVSWYQQTPGQGLQFLFEYFSETQRNKGNFPGRFSGRQFSNSRSEMNVSTLELGDSALYLCASSPGLVSYEQYFGPGTRLTVT.

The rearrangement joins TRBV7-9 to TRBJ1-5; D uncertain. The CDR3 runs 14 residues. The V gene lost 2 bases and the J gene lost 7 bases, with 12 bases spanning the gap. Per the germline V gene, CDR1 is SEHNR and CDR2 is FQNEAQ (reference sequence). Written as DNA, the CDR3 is TGTGCCAGCAGCTTACAAGGAATGGAGCAGCCCCAGCATTTT. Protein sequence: CASSLQGMEQPQHF.

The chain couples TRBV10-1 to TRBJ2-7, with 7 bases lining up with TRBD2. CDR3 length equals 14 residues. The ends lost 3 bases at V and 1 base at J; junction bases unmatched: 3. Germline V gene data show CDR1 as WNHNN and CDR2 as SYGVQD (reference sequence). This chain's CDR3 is CASSETAGSYEQYF. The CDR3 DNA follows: TGCGCCAGCAGTGAAACAGCGGGATCCTACGAGCAGTACTTC.

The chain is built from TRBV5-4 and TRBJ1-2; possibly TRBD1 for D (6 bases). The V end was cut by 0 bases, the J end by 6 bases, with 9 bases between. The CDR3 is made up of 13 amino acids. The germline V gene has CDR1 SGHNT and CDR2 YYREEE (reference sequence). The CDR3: CASSLVSGDGYTF. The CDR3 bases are TGTGCCAGCAGCTTGGTGTCAGGGGATGGCTACACCTTC.

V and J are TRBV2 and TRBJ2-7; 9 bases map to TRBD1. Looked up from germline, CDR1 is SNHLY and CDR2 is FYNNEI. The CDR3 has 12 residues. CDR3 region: CASSERDRALAV. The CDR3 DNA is TGTGCCAGCAGTGAAAGGGACAGGGCCCTTGCGGTT.

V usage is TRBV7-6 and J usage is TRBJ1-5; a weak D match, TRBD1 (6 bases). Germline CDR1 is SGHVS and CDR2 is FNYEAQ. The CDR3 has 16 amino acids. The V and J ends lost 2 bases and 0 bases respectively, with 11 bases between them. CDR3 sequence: CASSLNRADSNQPQHF. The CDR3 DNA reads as TGTGCCAGCAGCTTAAACAGGGCAGATAGCAATCAGCCCCAGCATTTT.

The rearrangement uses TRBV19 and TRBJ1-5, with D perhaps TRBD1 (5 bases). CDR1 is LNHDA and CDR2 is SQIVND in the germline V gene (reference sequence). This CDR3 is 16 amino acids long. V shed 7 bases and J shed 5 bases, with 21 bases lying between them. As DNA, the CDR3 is TGTGCCAGTATCAAGGGGTCGCAGGACCCTTATCAGCCCCAGCATTTT. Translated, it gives CASIKGSQDPYQPQHF.

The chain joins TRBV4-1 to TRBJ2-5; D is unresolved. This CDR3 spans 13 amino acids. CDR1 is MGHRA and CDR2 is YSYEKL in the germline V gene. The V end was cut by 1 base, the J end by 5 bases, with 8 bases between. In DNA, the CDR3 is TGCGCCAGCAGCCAAGCGGGTTTTGAGACCCAGTACTTC. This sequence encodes CASSQAGFETQYF.

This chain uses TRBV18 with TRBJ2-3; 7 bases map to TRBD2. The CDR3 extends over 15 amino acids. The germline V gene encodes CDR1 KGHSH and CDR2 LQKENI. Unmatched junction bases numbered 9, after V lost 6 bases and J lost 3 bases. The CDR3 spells CASSTWTRETDTQYF. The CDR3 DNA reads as TGTGCCAGCTCCACCTGGACTAGAGAAACAGATACGCAGTATTTT.

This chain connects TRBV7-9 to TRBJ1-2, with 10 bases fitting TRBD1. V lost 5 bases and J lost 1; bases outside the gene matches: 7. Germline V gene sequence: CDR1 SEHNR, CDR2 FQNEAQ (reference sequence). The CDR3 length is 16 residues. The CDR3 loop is CASSPLDRGVNYGYTF. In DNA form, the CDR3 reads TGTGCCAGCAGCCCGTTGGACAGGGGGGTTAACTATGGCTACACCTTC.

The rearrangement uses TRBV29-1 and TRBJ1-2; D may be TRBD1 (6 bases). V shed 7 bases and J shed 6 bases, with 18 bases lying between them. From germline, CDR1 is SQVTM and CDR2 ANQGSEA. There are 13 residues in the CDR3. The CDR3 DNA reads TGCAGCGAAACTTTAGGGGGGGGAGATGGCTACACCTTC. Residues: CSETLGGGDGYTF.

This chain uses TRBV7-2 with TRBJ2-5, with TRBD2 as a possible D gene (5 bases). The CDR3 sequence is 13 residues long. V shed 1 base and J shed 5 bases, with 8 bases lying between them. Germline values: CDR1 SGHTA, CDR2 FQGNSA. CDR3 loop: CASSLGGVETQYF. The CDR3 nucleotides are TGTGCCAGCAGCTTAGGGGGAGTGGAGACCCAGTACTTC.

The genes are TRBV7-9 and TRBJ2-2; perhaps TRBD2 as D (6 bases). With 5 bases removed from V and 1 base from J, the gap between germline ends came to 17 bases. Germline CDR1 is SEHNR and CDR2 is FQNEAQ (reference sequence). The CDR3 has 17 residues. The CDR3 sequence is CASSRGVGGMNTGELFF. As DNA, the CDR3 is TGTGCCAGCAGCAGGGGAGTGGGCGGGATGAACACCGGGGAGCTGTTTTTT.

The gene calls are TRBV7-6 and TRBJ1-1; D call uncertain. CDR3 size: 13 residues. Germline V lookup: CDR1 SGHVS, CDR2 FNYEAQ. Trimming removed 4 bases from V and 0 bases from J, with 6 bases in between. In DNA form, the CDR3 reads TGTGCCAGCAGCTCGAGCCTGAACACTGAAGCTTTCTTT. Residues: CASSSSLNTEAFF. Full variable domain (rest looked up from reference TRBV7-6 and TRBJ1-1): GAGVSQSPRYKVTKRGQDVALRCDPISGHVSLYWYRQALGQGPEFLTYFNYEAQQDKSGLPNDRFSAERPEGSISTLTIQRTEQRDSAMYRCASSSSLNTEAFFGQGTRLTVV.

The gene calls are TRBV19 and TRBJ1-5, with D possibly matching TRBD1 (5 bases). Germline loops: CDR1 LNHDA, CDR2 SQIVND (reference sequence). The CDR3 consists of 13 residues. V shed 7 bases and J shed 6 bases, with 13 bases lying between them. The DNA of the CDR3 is TGTGCCAGTACCACGGACACCCCTCAGCCCCAGCATTTT. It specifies CASTTDTPQPQHF. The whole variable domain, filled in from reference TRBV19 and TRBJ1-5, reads DGGITQSPKYLFRKEGQNVTLSCEQNLNHDAMYWYRQDPGQGLRLIYYSQIVNDFQKGDIAEGYSVSREKKESFPLTVTSAQKNPTAFYLCASTTDTPQPQHFGDGTRLSIL.

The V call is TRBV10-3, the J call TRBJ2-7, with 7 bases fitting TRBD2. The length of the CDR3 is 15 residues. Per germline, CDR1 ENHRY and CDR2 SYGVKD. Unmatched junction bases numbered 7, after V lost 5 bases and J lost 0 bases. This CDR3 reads CAISPTSMSSYEQYF. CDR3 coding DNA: TGTGCCATCAGTCCGACTAGCATGAGCTCCTACGAGCAGTACTTC.

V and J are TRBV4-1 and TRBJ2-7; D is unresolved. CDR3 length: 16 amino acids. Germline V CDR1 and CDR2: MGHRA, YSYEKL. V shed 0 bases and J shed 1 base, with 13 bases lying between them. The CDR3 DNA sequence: TGCGCCAGCAGCCAAGAAGAGACATTGAATTCCTACGAGCAGTACTTC. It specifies CASSQEETLNSYEQYF.

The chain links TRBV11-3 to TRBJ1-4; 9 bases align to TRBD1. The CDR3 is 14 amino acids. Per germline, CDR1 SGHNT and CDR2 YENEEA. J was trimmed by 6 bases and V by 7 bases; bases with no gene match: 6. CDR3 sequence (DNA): TGTGCCAGCACCCCGGGACAGGGTTATGAAAAACTGTTTTTT. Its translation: CASTPGQGYEKLFF.

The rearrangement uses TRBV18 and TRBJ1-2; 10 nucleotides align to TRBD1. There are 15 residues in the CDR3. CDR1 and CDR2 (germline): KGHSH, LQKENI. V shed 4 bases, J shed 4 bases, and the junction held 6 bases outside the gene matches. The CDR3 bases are TGTGCCAGCTCACGAGGGACAGGGGACGGCTATGGCTACACCTTC. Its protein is CASSRGTGDGYGYTF.

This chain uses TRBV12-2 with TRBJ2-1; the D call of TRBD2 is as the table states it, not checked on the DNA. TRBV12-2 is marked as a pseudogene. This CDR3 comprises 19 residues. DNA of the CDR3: TGTGCAAGTCGCCCCCTTACTCACCCTAGCGGGAGTCGCTACAATGAGCAGTTCTTC. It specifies CASRPLTHPSGSRYNEQFF.

The CDR3 DNA follows: TGTGCCAGTACGACTAGCGGGAGTAGTCATGAGCAGTTCTTC. This sequence encodes CASTTSGSSHEQFF. The chain couples TRBV19 to TRBJ2-1; TRBD2 aligns across 12 bases. This CDR3 is 14 amino acids long. V was clipped by 7 bases and J by 8 bases; unmatched bases: 6. CDR1 LNHDA and CDR2 SQIVND come from the germline V gene (reference sequence).

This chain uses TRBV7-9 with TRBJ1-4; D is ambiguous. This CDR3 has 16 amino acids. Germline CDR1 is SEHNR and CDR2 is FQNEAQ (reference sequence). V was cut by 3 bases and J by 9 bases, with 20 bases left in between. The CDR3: CASSFTGEVRGKKLFF. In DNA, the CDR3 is TGTGCCAGCAGCTTTACGGGTGAGGTACGAGGGAAAAAACTGTTTTTT.